This T cell receptor (beta chain) was captured by sequencing in a study of blood T cells in healthy people across ages. On the study more broadly: Through template switching, about one barcoded beta molecule was captured per two T cells, as measured in model experiments.

With regard to this clonotype: The germline gene is not matched at one end of the junction; a read error may be the cause.

Germline V gives CDR1 LNHDA, CDR2 SQIVND (reference sequence). The CDR3 spans 15 residues. For the second PCR, which ran for about 7 to 11 cycles, a sample-barcoded 5' primer and a J-beta primer mix were used. Per sample, CDR3-containing paired-end reads numbered at least 3 million. Via MiXCR, TCRdb re-called the 5' RACE reads, giving one row per CDR3 protein. The sample lists under 2 million distinct CDR3 sequences, approximately 32% occurring once. The V and J genes are TRBV19 and TRBJ2-5; D not certain. The source material was blood. The TCR comes from a woman in her 30s in good health. The CDR3, as DNA: TGTGCCTGTAGTATGGTTGCTCAAGTGCGAGAGACCCAGTACTTC. Residues: CACSMVAQVRETQYF.